Following are 30 T cell receptor beta chains from one sample sequenced in a study of T cell repertoires in cytomegalovirus infection. No antigen is known for these receptors. TCRdb analysed the reads with MiXCR anew, one entry per CDR3 protein. The table lists hundreds of thousands of distinct CDR3 sequences, about 33% of them singletons. The sample was cultured CD8+ T cells from PBMCs, taken from culture after CMV antigen stimulation. These receptors were obtained from a human donor in good health (CMV status not recorded). Some clones in this sample may be carry-over from other donors' samples.

This clonotype has more than one count but fewer than ten. This chain joins TRBV12-5 and TRBJ2-3; 8 nucleotides match TRBD1. Per germline, CDR1 LGHNT and CDR2 FRNRAP. The junction had 6 bases not matched to a gene; V was cut back by 7 bases and J by 0 bases. This CDR3 is built from 15 residues. The chain's CDR3 is CASAPGQASTDTQYF. The CDR3 DNA is TGTGCTAGTGCCCCGGGACAGGCTAGCACAGATACGCAGTATTTT.

V gene TRBV15 combines with J gene TRBJ1-2; D call uncertain. V was cut by 0 bases and J by 3 bases, with 11 bases left in between. Per germline, CDR1 LNHNV and CDR2 YYDKDF (reference sequence). The CDR3 covers 15 residues. The CDR3 bases are TGTGCCACCAGCAGAGAGGGGTATCTCCACTATGGCTACACCTTC. This encodes CATSREGYLHYGYTF.

This clonotype has only a few counts. One end of the junction is discordant with germline, which a read error may explain. V and J are TRBV27 and TRBJ1-3; maybe TRBD1 (6 bases). CDR3 length: 17 amino acids. Per germline, CDR1 MNHEY and CDR2 SMNVEV (reference sequence). Written as DNA, the CDR3 is TGTGCTAGCAGTTCTACAGGGCCTTTCGCAACTGGAAACACCATATATTTT. It specifies CASSSTGPFATGNTIYF.

Notes on this clonotype: A much larger clone differs by one base, so this may be a read error. The V gene is TRBV7-6, the J gene TRBJ1-3; a possible D gene is TRBD1 (5 bases). This CDR3 spans 15 amino acids. Germline V gene lookup returns CDR1 SGHVS and CDR2 FNYEAQ. As DNA, the CDR3 is TGTGTCAGCAGCCAGGGACGGAGCTCTGGAAACACCATATATTTT. As protein: CVSSQGRSSGNTIYF. Together with reference TRBV7-6 and TRBJ1-3, the CDR3 gives the full variable domain: GAGVSQSPRYKVTKRGQDVALRCDPISGHVSLYWYRQALGQGPEFLTYFNYEAQQDKSGLPNDRFSAERPEGSISTLTIQRTEQRDSAMYRCVSSQGRSSGNTIYFGEGSWLTVV.

The chain employs TRBV7-9 and TRBJ1-4; 7 bases are shared with TRBD1. Trimming at V came to 5 bases and at J to 3 bases, leaving 6 bases not matched to a gene. CDR1 and CDR2 (germline): SEHNR, FQNEAQ (reference sequence). This CDR3 contains 15 residues. For the CDR3, the DNA is TGTGCCAGCAGCAAACCGGGACAGTCTAATGAAAAACTGTTTTTT. Its protein is CASSKPGQSNEKLFF.

This chain uses TRBV7-9 with TRBJ1-4; 7 bases map to TRBD1. CDR1 SEHNR and CDR2 FQNEAQ come from the germline V gene (reference sequence). CDR3 length equals 15 residues. Losses at the gene ends were 5 bases for V and 5 bases for J; bases not matched to a gene: 8. The CDR3 DNA is TGTGCCAGCAGCAATTGGGACAGCGAAAATGAAAAACTGTTTTTT. This gives the protein CASSNWDSENEKLFF.

The chain recombines TRBV15 with TRBJ1-2; 8 nucleotides agree with TRBD1. The CDR3 is 15 amino acids. Per germline, CDR1 LNHNV and CDR2 YYDKDF (reference sequence). Trimming cost V 3 bases and J 7 bases; bases outside gene matches: 10. The CDR3 is CATSSWQGARGGYTF. CDR3 nucleotide sequence: TGTGCCACCAGCAGTTGGCAGGGGGCAAGGGGTGGCTACACCTTC. Drawing the rest from reference TRBV15 and TRBJ1-2, the complete variable domain is DAMVIQNPRYQVTQFGKPVTLSCSQTLNHNVMYWYQQKSSQAPKLLFHYYDKDFNNEADTPDNFQSRRPNTSFCFLDIRSPGLGDTAMYLCATSSWQGARGGYTFGSGTRLTVV.

This clonotype appeared many times. The chain links TRBV7-8 to TRBJ2-5; D gene ambiguous. Trimming cost V 3 bases and J 4 bases, with 9 bases left between them. This CDR3 spans 13 amino acids. Looked up from germline, CDR1 is SGHVS and CDR2 is FQNEAQ. This CDR3 is CASSLAIRETQYF. CDR3 DNA: TGTGCCAGCAGCTTGGCAATAAGAGAGACCCAGTACTTC.

The V and J genes are TRBV27 and TRBJ2-1, with D unresolved. This CDR3 spans 15 amino acids. With 3 bases removed from V and 2 bases from J, the gap between germline ends came to 11 bases. CDR1 MNHEY and CDR2 SMNVEV come from the germline V gene (reference sequence). CDR3 sequence: CASSFPRTPYNEQFF. The CDR3 DNA is TGTGCCAGCAGTTTCCCCCGTACCCCCTACAATGAGCAGTTCTTC.

There are a few counts of this clonotype. The CDR3, as DNA: TGTGCCAGTAGTATCCGGCCAGCTAGCAATCAGCCCCAGCATTTT. This sequence encodes CASSIRPASNQPQHF. J is TRBJ1-5 and V is TRBV19; D gene unclear. The germline V and J ends were trimmed by 3 bases and 0 bases, with 9 bases remaining between them. CDR1 and CDR2 from the germline V gene are LNHDA and SQIVND (reference sequence). This CDR3 contains 15 residues.

In this sample, this clonotype turned up many times. The rearrangement joins TRBV7-2 to TRBJ1-2; tentatively, D is TRBD1 (5 bases). This CDR3 comprises 12 residues. The germline CDR1 and CDR2 sequences are SGHTA and FQGNSA. The ends were cut back, 1 base at V and 8 bases at J, with 8 bases in the middle. CDR3 sequence (DNA): TGTGCCAGCAGCTTAGGGACAAAAGGCTACACCTTC. Translation gives CASSLGTKGYTF.

The sample holds a few counts of this clonotype. The rearrangement uses TRBV27 and TRBJ1-6; D remains unclear. Between the trimmed V and J ends, which lost 4 bases and 0 bases, there was a span of 10 bases. Germline loops: CDR1 MNHEY, CDR2 SMNVEV (reference sequence). The length of the CDR3 is 16 residues. CDR3: CASSSSLSSYNSPLHF. The CDR3 nucleotides are TGTGCCAGCAGTTCCAGTTTGAGCTCCTATAATTCACCCCTCCACTTT.

The chain links TRBV13 to TRBJ2-7; TRBD2 matches 7 bases. Germline-derived CDR1 and CDR2 are PRHDT and FYEKMQ (reference sequence). J lost 0 bases, V lost 4 bases, and 3 bases had no gene match. This CDR3 contains 14 residues. CDR3 residues: CASSSGGFSYEQYF. The CDR3 region has the DNA TGTGCCAGCAGCTCGGGGGGATTCTCCTACGAGCAGTACTTC.

This clonotype was detected a few times. The chain employs TRBV4-1 and TRBJ1-5; D remains unclear. V dropped 3 bases and J dropped 4 bases, with 10 bases sitting between them. The CDR3 is 14 residues long. The germline CDR1 and CDR2 sequences are MGHRA and YSYEKL. The CDR3 protein is CASSQGERNQPQHF. CDR3 nucleotides: TGCGCCAGCAGCCAGGGAGAGAGAAATCAGCCCCAGCATTTT.

This clonotype was found many times. CDR3 protein: CASSLGQGEFF. For the CDR3, the DNA is TGTGCCAGCAGCCTCGGACAGGGTGAGTTCTTC. The chain uses TRBV7-2 and TRBJ2-1; 8 bases are a match to TRBD1. The CDR3 is 11 residues long. Germline CDR1 and CDR2: SGHTA and FQGNSA. After removal of 5 bases from V and 14 bases from J, the junction contained 5 bases not matched to a gene.

The CDR3 DNA is TGTGCCAGCAGCATGGGACAGCTATACGAGCAGTACGTC. Its protein product is CASSMGQLYEQYV. The chain combines TRBV6-1 with TRBJ2-7; 7 bases fit TRBD1. The CDR3 loop spans 13 amino acids. Trimming cost V 6 bases and J 4 bases; bases outside gene matches: 6. Germline lookup yields CDR1 MNHNS and CDR2 SASEGT.

CDR3 sequence: CASSNGRVQETQYF. CDR3 in DNA: TGTGCCAGCAGCAATGGACGGGTCCAAGAGACCCAGTACTTC. This chain connects TRBV7-2 to TRBJ2-5, with no clear D. V was trimmed by 5 bases and J by 1 base, leaving 11 bases between them. Germline V lookup: CDR1 SGHTA, CDR2 FQGNSA. The CDR3 totals 14 residues.

This clonotype showed up many times. The V and J genes are TRBV7-6 and TRBJ2-1; 11 bases agree with TRBD1. The CDR3 contains 17 residues. The J segment lost 8 bases and the V segment lost 4 bases, leaving 13 bases of the junction unmatched. CDR1 SGHVS and CDR2 FNYEAQ come from the germline V gene. For the CDR3, the DNA is TGTGCCAGCAGCTCCATCCCCGGGACAGGGGGTCGAGATGAGCAGTTCTTC. This sequence encodes CASSSIPGTGGRDEQFF.

The CDR3 here is CASSGKTTEVEATYEQYF. CDR3 nucleotide sequence: TGTGCCAGCAGTGGGAAAACGACGGAGGTCGAGGCAACCTACGAGCAGTACTTC. This chain joins TRBV6-1 and TRBJ2-7, with D tentatively TRBD2 (5 bases). This CDR3 has 18 residues. The germline gives CDR1 MNHNS, CDR2 SASEGT. V was cut by 4 bases and J by 2 bases, with 24 bases left in between.

This chain uses TRBV2 with TRBJ1-1, with 7 bases identical to TRBD1. J lost 1 base, V lost 9 bases, and 8 bases had no gene match. The V gene's germline CDR1 is SNHLY and CDR2 FYNNEI. This CDR3 is built from 14 residues. The CDR3 bases are TGTGCCAGAGGGGGTCAGGGGGAGAACACTGAAGCTTTCTTT. Translated, it gives CARGGQGENTEAFF.

CDR3 bases: TGTGCCAGCAGTTACCCGGACTTTGATGGCTACACCTTC. It encodes CASSYPDFDGYTF. The chain employs TRBV6-2 or TRBV6-3 and TRBJ1-2; D gene uncertain. CDR1 MNHEY and CDR2 SVGEGT come from the germline V gene. The V end was cut by 2 bases, the J end by 6 bases, with 10 bases between. The CDR3 runs to 13 residues.

This clonotype was recorded only once. CDR3 sequence: CASSQVVVAGYNEQFF. CDR3 DNA: TGTGCCAGCAGCCAAGTAGTAGTAGCGGGCTACAATGAGCAGTTCTTC. V usage is TRBV3-1 and J usage is TRBJ2-1; 7 nucleotides line up with TRBD2. CDR1 is LGHDT, CDR2 YNNKEL, per germline (reference sequence). CDR3 size: 16 residues. Unmatched junction bases numbered 6, after V lost 1 base and J lost 3 bases.

This clonotype showed up just a few times. The rearrangement joins TRBV6-5 to TRBJ2-3, with 9 positions matching TRBD2. CDR3 length: 17 amino acids. From germline, CDR1 is MNHEY and CDR2 SVGAGI. The V and J ends lost 4 bases and 0 bases, in that order; junction bases with no gene match: 8. For the CDR3, the DNA is TGTGCCAGCAGTTCACCTGTTAGCGGGGGAAGCACAGATACGCAGTATTTT. As protein: CASSSPVSGGSTDTQYF.

This chain joins TRBV7-6 and TRBJ2-1, with 9 bases matching TRBD1. V trimming: 5 bases; J trimming: 7 bases; junction bases outside the gene matches: 6. The germline gives CDR1 SGHVS, CDR2 FNYEAQ. The length of the CDR3 is 14 residues. For the CDR3, the DNA is TGTGCCAGCAGCACGGGACAGGGAGTGAATGAGCAGTTCTTC. Translating it yields CASSTGQGVNEQFF.

The V call is TRBV28, the J call TRBJ1-5; 10 bases are shared with TRBD1. The J segment lost 5 bases and the V segment lost 6 bases, leaving 10 bases of the junction unmatched. CDR3 length: 16 residues. In germline, CDR1 is MDHEN, CDR2 SYDVKM. CDR3 amino acids: CASRGFGTGVYQPQHF. CDR3 coding DNA: TGTGCCAGCAGGGGATTCGGGACAGGGGTTTATCAGCCCCAGCATTTT.

The V and J genes are TRBV29-1 and TRBJ2-6, with 7 bases identical to TRBD1. CDR3 length equals 15 residues. V was clipped by 6 bases and J by 0 bases; unmatched bases: 5. The germline CDR1 and CDR2 sequences are SQVTM and ANQGSEA. The CDR3 region is CSVTGYGSGANVLTF. The CDR3 DNA follows: TGCAGCGTGACAGGGTATGGCTCTGGGGCCAACGTCCTGACTTTC.

Only a few counts were recorded for this clonotype. The rearrangement links TRBV9 to TRBJ2-5, with 16 bases identical to TRBD2. The CDR3 loop spans 17 amino acids. The V segment lost 2 bases and the J segment 2 bases; nucleotides outside the gene matches: 3. From germline, CDR1 is SGDLS and CDR2 YYNGEE. Here the CDR3 DNA reads TGTGCCAGCAGCGTTGGGGGACTAGCGGGGGGGCAAGAGACCCAGTACTTC. Protein sequence: CASSVGGLAGGQETQYF.

This clonotype was observed at least ten times. The chain is built from TRBV20-1 and TRBJ1-1, with 7 bases aligning to TRBD1. The CDR3 consists of 14 residues. V gave up 3 bases and J gave up 5 bases; unmatched junction bases: 9. Germline lookup yields CDR1 DFQATT and CDR2 SNEGSKA (reference sequence). CDR3 sequence: CSASDRAGGTEAFF. The CDR3, as DNA: TGCAGTGCTAGTGACAGGGCCGGTGGGACTGAAGCTTTCTTT.

The V gene is TRBV5-6, the J gene TRBJ2-2; D is undetermined. The CDR3 sequence is 16 residues long. With 4 bases removed from V and 1 base from J, the gap between germline ends came to 14 bases. Germline values: CDR1 SGHDT, CDR2 YYEEEE. The CDR3 sequence is CASSRTRARNTGELFF. CDR3 nucleotide sequence: TGTGCCAGCAGCAGAACCCGGGCAAGGAACACCGGGGAGCTGTTTTTT.

The rearrangement joins TRBV19 to TRBJ1-1; no definite D call. Germline loops: CDR1 LNHDA, CDR2 SQIVND (reference sequence). V was cut by 1 base and J by 6 bases, with 3 bases left in between. This CDR3 has 11 amino acids. CDR3 in amino acids: CASSIGSEAFF. The CDR3 nucleotides read TGTGCCAGTAGTATAGGTTCTGAAGCTTTCTTT.